The 4 T cell receptor beta chains reported below all come from one sample, sequenced in a study of cytotoxic CD8 clonotypes in ibrutinib-treated CLL. Some clones are missing from TCRdb's copy, which holds only in-frame ones; the method was immunoSEQ multiplex PCR. The repertoire holds about 160,000 clones, approximately 77% seen once, with around 2% in the top ten. The source material was PBMCs, sampled after 12 months of ibrutinib treatment. Source of these receptors: a human donor with chronic lymphocytic leukemia.

The gene calls are TRBV29-1 and TRBJ2-7; D may be TRBD1 (6 bases). Trimming took 4 bases from V and 2 from J, leaving 12 bases between them. CDR1 and CDR2 from the germline V gene are SQVTM and ANQGSEA. The length of the CDR3 is 13 residues. The CDR3 loop is CSVVPRGAYEQYF. The CDR3 DNA reads TGCAGCGTTGTACCCAGGGGAGCCTACGAGCAGTACTTC.

V and J are TRBV28 and TRBJ2-7; 8 positions agree with TRBD1. CDR1 MDHEN and CDR2 SYDVKM come from the germline V gene. The CDR3 contains 13 residues. The V segment lost 5 bases and the J segment 3 bases; nucleotides outside the gene matches: 3. The CDR3 region has the DNA TGTGCCAGCAGTCTAGGACAGGGCTACGAGCAGTACTTC. Translated: CASSLGQGYEQYF.

V is TRBV28 and J is TRBJ2-7; the D gene is possibly TRBD1 (5 bases). Trimming shortened V by 7 bases and J by 0 bases, and 16 bases separated the two germline ends. In germline, CDR1 is MDHEN, CDR2 SYDVKM. CDR3 size: 15 residues. The CDR3 loop reads CASTRQTRSSYEQYF. CDR3 nucleotide sequence: TGTGCCAGCACCCGACAGACAAGATCCTCCTACGAGCAGTACTTC.

The chain uses TRBV28 and TRBJ1-5, with a possible D match to TRBD1 (5 bases). The V gene lost 7 bases and the J gene lost 0 bases, with 13 bases spanning the gap. The CDR3 contains 15 residues. The germline V gene encodes CDR1 MDHEN and CDR2 SYDVKM. Written as DNA, the CDR3 is TGTGCCAGCAAACAGGACCTATATAGCAATCAGCCCCAGCATTTT. This codes for CASKQDLYSNQPQHF.